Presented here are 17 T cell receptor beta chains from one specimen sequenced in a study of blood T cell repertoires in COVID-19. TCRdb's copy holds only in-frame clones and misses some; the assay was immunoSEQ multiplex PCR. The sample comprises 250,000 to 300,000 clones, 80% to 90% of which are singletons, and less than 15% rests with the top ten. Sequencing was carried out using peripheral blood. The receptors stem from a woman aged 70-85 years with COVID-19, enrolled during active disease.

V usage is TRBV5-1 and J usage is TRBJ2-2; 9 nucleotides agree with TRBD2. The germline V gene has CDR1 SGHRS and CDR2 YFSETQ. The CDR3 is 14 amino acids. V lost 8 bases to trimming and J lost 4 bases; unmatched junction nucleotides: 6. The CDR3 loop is CASSSGGSTGELFF. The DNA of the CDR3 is TGCGCCAGTTCAAGCGGGGGGAGCACCGGGGAGCTGTTTTTT.

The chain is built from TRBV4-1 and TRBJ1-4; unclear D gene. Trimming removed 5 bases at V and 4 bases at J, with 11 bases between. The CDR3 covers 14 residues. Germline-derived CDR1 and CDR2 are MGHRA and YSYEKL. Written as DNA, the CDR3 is TGCGCCAGCAGCGGCGGGATGTTTAATGAAAAACTGTTTTTT. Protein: CASSGGMFNEKLFF.

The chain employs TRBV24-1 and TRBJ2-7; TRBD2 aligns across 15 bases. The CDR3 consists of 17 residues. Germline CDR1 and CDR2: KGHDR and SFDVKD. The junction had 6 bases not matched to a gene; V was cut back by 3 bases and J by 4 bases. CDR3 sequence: CATSDGTSGGPLYEQYF. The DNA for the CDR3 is TGTGCCACCAGTGATGGGACTAGCGGGGGGCCACTATACGAGCAGTACTTC.

Here the CDR3 DNA reads TGTGCCAGCAGCCCCCCCCGGGTTGACGAGCAGTACTTC. This encodes CASSPPRVDEQYF. The chain uses TRBV9 and TRBJ2-7; D ambiguous. Trimming shortened V by 4 bases and J by 5 bases, and 13 bases separated the two germline ends. The germline gives CDR1 SGDLS, CDR2 YYNGEE. The CDR3 sequence is 13 residues long.

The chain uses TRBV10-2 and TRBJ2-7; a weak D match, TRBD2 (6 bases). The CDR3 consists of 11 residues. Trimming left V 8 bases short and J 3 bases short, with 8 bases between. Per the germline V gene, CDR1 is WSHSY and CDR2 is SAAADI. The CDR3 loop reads CASGTGYEQYF. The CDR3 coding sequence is TGCGCCAGCGGGACTGGCTACGAGCAGTACTTC.

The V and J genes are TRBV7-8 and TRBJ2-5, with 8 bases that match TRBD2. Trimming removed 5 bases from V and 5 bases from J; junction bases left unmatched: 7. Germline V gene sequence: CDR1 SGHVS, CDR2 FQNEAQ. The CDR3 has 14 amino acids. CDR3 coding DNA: TGTGCCAGCAGCCCTGTTTCGGGGGGGGAGACCCAGTACTTC. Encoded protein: CASSPVSGGETQYF.

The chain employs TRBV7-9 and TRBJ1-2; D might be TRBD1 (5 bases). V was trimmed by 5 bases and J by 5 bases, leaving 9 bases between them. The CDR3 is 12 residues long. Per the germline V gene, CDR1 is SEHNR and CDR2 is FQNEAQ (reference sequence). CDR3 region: CASSPTGYGYTF. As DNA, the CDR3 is TGTGCCAGCAGCCCTACAGGTTATGGCTACACCTTC.

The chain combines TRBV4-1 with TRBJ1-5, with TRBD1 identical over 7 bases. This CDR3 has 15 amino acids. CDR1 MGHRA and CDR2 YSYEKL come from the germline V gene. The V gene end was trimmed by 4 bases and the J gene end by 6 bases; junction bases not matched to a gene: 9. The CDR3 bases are TGCGCCAGCAGCCTTCTACAGGGGTATAGTCAGCCCCAGCATTTT. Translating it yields CASSLLQGYSQPQHF.

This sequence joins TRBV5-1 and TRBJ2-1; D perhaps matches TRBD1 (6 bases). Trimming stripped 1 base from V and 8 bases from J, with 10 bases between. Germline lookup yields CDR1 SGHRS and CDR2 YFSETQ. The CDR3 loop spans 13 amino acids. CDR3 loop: CASSLNREHEQFF. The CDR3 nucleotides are TGCGCCAGCAGCTTGAACAGGGAGCATGAGCAGTTCTTC.

This CDR3 is CASSLGQGTIGELFF. DNA for the CDR3: TGTGCCAGCAGCTTGGGACAGGGTACAATCGGGGAGCTGTTTTTT. This chain links TRBV5-4 with TRBJ2-2; TRBD1 agrees at 7 bases. Germline CDR1 reads SGHNT; CDR2 reads YYREEE (reference sequence). V was clipped by 0 bases and J by 7 bases; unmatched bases: 6. There are 15 residues in the CDR3.

Here the CDR3 reads CASSPGGANGYTF. CDR3 in DNA: TGTGCCAGCAGTCCAGGGGGCGCGAATGGCTACACCTTC. This chain links TRBV28 with TRBJ1-2, with 8 nucleotides matching TRBD1. The CDR3 sequence is 13 residues long. CDR1 and CDR2 (germline): MDHEN, SYDVKM. V dropped 5 bases and J dropped 6; count of bases not matched to a gene: 5.

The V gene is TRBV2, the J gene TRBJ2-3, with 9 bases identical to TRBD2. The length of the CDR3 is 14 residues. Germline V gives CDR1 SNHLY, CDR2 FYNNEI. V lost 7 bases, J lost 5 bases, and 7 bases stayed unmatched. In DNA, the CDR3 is TGTGCCAGCATTGGCGGGGGGGCTGGAGATACGCAGTATTTT. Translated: CASIGGGAGDTQYF.

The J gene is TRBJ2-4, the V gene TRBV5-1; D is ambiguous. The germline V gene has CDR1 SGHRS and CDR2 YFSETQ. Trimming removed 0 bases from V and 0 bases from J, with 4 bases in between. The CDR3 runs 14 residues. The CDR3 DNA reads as TGCGCCAGCAGCTTGGGTATAGCCAAAAACATTCAGTACTTC. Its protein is CASSLGIAKNIQYF.

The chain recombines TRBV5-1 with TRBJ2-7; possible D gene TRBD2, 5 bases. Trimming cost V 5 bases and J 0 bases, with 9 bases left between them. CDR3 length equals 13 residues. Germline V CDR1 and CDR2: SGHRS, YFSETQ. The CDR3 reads CASREGGSYEQYF. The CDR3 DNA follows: TGCGCCAGCAGAGAGGGCGGCTCCTACGAGCAGTACTTC.

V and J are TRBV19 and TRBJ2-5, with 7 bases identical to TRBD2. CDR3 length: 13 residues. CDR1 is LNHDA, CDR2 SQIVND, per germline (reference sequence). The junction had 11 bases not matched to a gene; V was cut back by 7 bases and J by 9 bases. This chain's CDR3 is CASTGVSREAQYF. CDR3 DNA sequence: TGTGCCAGTACCGGGGTTTCTCGGGAGGCCCAGTACTTC.

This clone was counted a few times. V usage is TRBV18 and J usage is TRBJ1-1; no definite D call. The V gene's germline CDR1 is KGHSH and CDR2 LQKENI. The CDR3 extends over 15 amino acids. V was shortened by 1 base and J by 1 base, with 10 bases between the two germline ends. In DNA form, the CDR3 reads TGTGCCAGCTCACCACAAGGTGCAGGGAACACTGAAGCTTTCTTT. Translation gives CASSPQGAGNTEAFF.

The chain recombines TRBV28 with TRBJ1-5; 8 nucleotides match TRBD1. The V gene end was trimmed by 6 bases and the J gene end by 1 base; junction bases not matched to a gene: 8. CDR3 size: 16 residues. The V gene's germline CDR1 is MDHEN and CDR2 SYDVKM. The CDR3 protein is CASRGQGAGSNQPQHF. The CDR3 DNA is TGTGCCAGCAGGGGGCAGGGGGCAGGGAGCAATCAGCCCCAGCATTTT.